The next 10 T cell receptor beta chains were all read from a single sample in a study of cytomegalovirus exposure and HLA in healthy donors. The assay was immunoSEQ multiplex PCR, and TCRdb's table has in-frame clones only and misses some. The profile shows around 260,000 clones, 90% of them singletons. The sample taken for sequencing was PBMCs. Every receptor here comes from a woman in her 30s in good health and CMV-seronegative.

The V gene is TRBV27, the J gene TRBJ2-7; perhaps TRBD2 as D (6 bases). The V gene lost 0 bases and the J gene lost 2 bases, with 11 bases spanning the gap. The CDR3 runs to 15 residues. Germline V gene sequence: CDR1 MNHEY, CDR2 SMNVEV (reference sequence). The CDR3 DNA follows: TGTGCCAGCAGTTTATCGCCGGGACTGACCTACGAGCAGTACTTC. It translates to CASSLSPGLTYEQYF.

This chain links TRBV4-3 with TRBJ2-3; D unresolved. The CDR3 covers 12 residues. The germline V gene has CDR1 LGHNA and CDR2 YSLEER. Trimming cost V 0 bases and J 10 bases, with 8 bases left between them. CDR3 in amino acids: CASSQDGRAQYF. CDR3 sequence (DNA): TGCGCCAGCAGCCAAGACGGAAGGGCGCAGTATTTT.

The J gene is TRBJ1-2, the V gene TRBV4-3; D might be TRBD1 (6 bases). Trimming took 3 bases from V and 3 from J, leaving 14 bases between them. Germline V gives CDR1 LGHNA, CDR2 YSLEER. The CDR3 is made up of 15 amino acids. The CDR3 DNA reads as TGCGCCAGCAGCCAGGACAGCGAATTTCACTATGGCTACACCTTC. Its translation is CASSQDSEFHYGYTF.

The CDR3 sequence is CATSFRLAGVETQYF. CDR3 nucleotides: TGTGCCACCAGCTTCCGACTAGCGGGAGTTGAGACCCAGTACTTC. J is TRBJ2-5 and V is TRBV15, with 12 positions matching TRBD2. CDR3 length: 15 amino acids. CDR1 is LNHNV and CDR2 is YYDKDF in the germline V gene (reference sequence). V lost 5 bases to trimming and J lost 5 bases; unmatched junction nucleotides: 6.

The table lists this clone with a few counts. The CDR3 DNA reads TGTGCCAGCAGCGTGGGGCTGAGGAATGAGCAGTTCTTC. Protein sequence: CASSVGLRNEQFF. The chain carries TRBV9 and TRBJ2-1; maybe TRBD1 (5 bases). The CDR3 covers 13 residues. Looked up from germline, CDR1 is SGDLS and CDR2 is YYNGEE. Trimming removed 2 bases at V and 7 bases at J, with 10 bases between.

V is TRBV2 and J is TRBJ1-4, with D hard to call. The V and J ends lost 7 bases and 12 bases respectively, with 12 bases between them. The length of the CDR3 is 11 residues. Germline CDR1 SNHLY, CDR2 FYNNEI. This CDR3 reads CASTDMVELFF. The CDR3 region has the DNA TGTGCCAGCACCGACATGGTTGAACTGTTTTTT.

The chain carries TRBV28 and TRBJ1-1; D perhaps matches TRBD1 (5 bases). The length of the CDR3 is 14 residues. V dropped 5 bases and J dropped 6 bases, with 16 bases sitting between them. Germline loops: CDR1 MDHEN, CDR2 SYDVKM. The CDR3 bases are TGTGCCAGCAGTATCAGGGTAGGCAGGGCTGAAGCTTTCTTT. Translated: CASSIRVGRAEAFF.

The chain employs TRBV6-4 and TRBJ1-3; possibly TRBD1 for D (5 bases). From germline, CDR1 is MRHNA and CDR2 SNTAGT. The CDR3 length is 16 residues. V was cut by 6 bases and J by 0 bases, with 15 bases left in between. The CDR3 coding sequence is TGTGCCAGCAGCACGCGACAGAGTCTCTCTGGAAACACCATATATTTT. Protein sequence: CASSTRQSLSGNTIYF.

The chain has TRBV7-3 and TRBJ2-6; 9 bases match TRBD1. The V segment lost 5 bases and the J segment 4 bases; nucleotides outside the gene matches: 9. CDR3 size: 17 residues. Germline V gives CDR1 SGHTA, CDR2 FQGTGA. CDR3 amino acids: CASSVTGGASGANVLTF. The CDR3 nucleotides read TGTGCCAGCAGCGTTACAGGGGGCGCCTCCGGGGCCAACGTCCTGACTTTC.

The chain combines TRBV5-6 with TRBJ2-1; D remains ambiguous. The V end lost 0 bases, the J end lost 6 bases, and 7 bases lay between the germline ends. CDR3 length equals 13 residues. Germline values: CDR1 SGHDT, CDR2 YYEEEE. CDR3 protein: CASSLVAANEQFF. CDR3 DNA sequence: TGTGCCAGCAGCTTGGTCGCGGCCAATGAGCAGTTCTTC.